This entry lists 16 T cell receptor beta chains sequenced from one sample in a study of post-analysis software for immune sequencing data. Built from TCR beta cDNA, the libraries had unique molecular identifiers in them. TCRdb called the PCR reads again in MiXCR, with one record for every CDR3 protein. The sample lists over 150,000 distinct CDR3 sequences, about 30% occurring once. Their cognate antigens are unknown. Overall study findings and caveats: Comparison of patients with controls showed five TRBV segments more frequent in patients, TRBV5-6, TRBV5-1 and TRBV20-1 among them.

Sequenced material: blood. The source is a girl between 5 and 17 years old with multiple sclerosis.

This clonotype was seen many times. The chain has TRBV4-1 and TRBJ2-1; 8 bases map to TRBD2. The ends lost 4 bases at V and 2 bases at J; junction bases unmatched: 7. The CDR3 spans 16 residues. The germline CDR1 and CDR2 sequences are MGHRA and YSYEKL. CDR3 DNA sequence: TGCGCCAGCAGCCCGGTTCAGCGGGAGCCCTACAATGAGCAGTTCTTC. This gives the protein CASSPVQREPYNEQFF.

The rearrangement links TRBV6-2 or TRBV6-3 to TRBJ1-2, with TRBD1 as a possible D gene (5 bases). This CDR3 contains 12 residues. The ends were cut back, 6 bases at V and 8 bases at J, with 13 bases in the middle. CDR1 is MNHEY, CDR2 SVGEGT, per germline. This CDR3 is CASSNAGKGYTF. The CDR3 nucleotides read TGTGCCAGCAGCAATGCAGGGAAGGGCTACACCTTC.

The chain has TRBV20-1 and TRBJ2-5; D call uncertain. CDR1 and CDR2 from the germline V gene are DFQATT and SNEGSKA (reference sequence). There are 11 residues in the CDR3. Between the trimmed V and J ends, which lost 2 bases and 11 bases, there was a span of 12 bases. CDR3 sequence: CSARPGYEQYF. CDR3 in DNA: TGCAGTGCTAGACCAGGCTATGAGCAGTACTTC.

The V call is TRBV20-1, the J call TRBJ2-1; TRBD1 aligns across 7 bases. Near its end, the DNA agrees better with TRBJ2-7, so the J call may be wrong. Looked up from germline, CDR1 is DFQATT and CDR2 is SNEGSKA (reference sequence). The CDR3 covers 16 residues. CDR3 in amino acids: CSAIGQERISYNEQYF. CDR3 nucleotide sequence: TGCAGTGCTATAGGACAGGAACGGATCTCCTACAATGAGCAGTACTTC.

With regard to this clonotype: An end of the junction differs from the germline gene, which may be a read error. The rearrangement joins TRBV12-3 or TRBV12-4 to TRBJ2-3, with 8 bases fitting TRBD2. The CDR3 runs to 18 residues. The CDR3 protein is CASSYIWGSGRGTDAQYF. The DNA of the CDR3 is TGTGCCAGCAGTTACATCTGGGGGAGCGGGAGAGGTACAGATGCGCAGTATTTT.

A few counts support this clonotype. The V and J genes are TRBV29-1 and TRBJ1-1; no clear D. The CDR3 spans 14 residues. Deletions cut 3 bases from V and 0 bases from J, with 11 bases between. The V gene's germline CDR1 is SQVTM and CDR2 ANQGSEA. CDR3 amino acids: CSVERHAMNTEAFF. The CDR3 DNA is TGCAGCGTTGAGAGACACGCCATGAACACTGAAGCTTTCTTT.

Ten or more counts support this clonotype. V gene TRBV4-1 combines with J gene TRBJ2-6; D not resolved. Trimming removed 0 bases at V and 0 bases at J, with 9 bases between. Germline V gene data show CDR1 as MGHRA and CDR2 as YSYEKL. The CDR3 contains 17 residues. This CDR3 is CASSQEVFSSGANVLTF. The CDR3 nucleotides read TGCGCCAGCAGCCAAGAGGTCTTTAGCTCTGGGGCCAACGTCCTGACTTTC.

This clonotype showed up many times. The V and J genes are TRBV9 and TRBJ2-1; D is perhaps TRBD1 or TRBD2 (6 bases each). Germline V lookup: CDR1 SGDLS, CDR2 YYNGEE. V lost 0 bases and J 2 bases, leaving 15 bases between the germline ends. The CDR3 consists of 17 residues. CDR3 protein: CASSVDLWGAPYNEQFF. CDR3 sequence (DNA): TGTGCCAGCAGCGTAGATCTGTGGGGGGCTCCCTACAATGAGCAGTTCTTC.

This clonotype was seen more than once but under ten times. The genes are TRBV29-1 and TRBJ2-3, with TRBD2 matching over 12 bases. Trimming at V came to 2 bases and at J to 6 bases, leaving 6 bases not matched to a gene. The CDR3 has 15 amino acids. The germline gives CDR1 SQVTM, CDR2 ANQGSEA. CDR3 nucleotides: TGCAGCGTTGAACCGCGACTAGCGGGAGAGGATACGCAGTATTTT. It is translated as CSVEPRLAGEDTQYF.

This clonotype was detected many times. CDR3 in DNA: TGCGCCAGCAGCCAAGATAGTTTTCTGGAGTCCGCAAGCATTCAGTACTTC. Amino acids: CASSQDSFLESASIQYF. The V call is TRBV4-1, the J call TRBJ2-4, with D uncertain. The CDR3 covers 17 residues. Between the trimmed V and J ends, which lost 0 bases and 9 bases, there was a span of 21 bases. From germline, CDR1 is MGHRA and CDR2 YSYEKL.

The chain has TRBV20-1 and TRBJ1-3, with no clear D. This CDR3 spans 15 amino acids. Trimming stripped 0 bases from V and 4 bases from J, with 13 bases between. The germline V gene has CDR1 DFQATT and CDR2 SNEGSKA (reference sequence). The CDR3 DNA reads TGCAGTGCTAGAGATTCTAAGTTAGGAGGAAACACCATATATTTT. This sequence encodes CSARDSKLGGNTIYF.

The rearrangement joins TRBV29-1 to TRBJ2-1; 7 positions match TRBD1. The CDR3 sequence is 14 residues long. The germline V gene encodes CDR1 SQVTM and CDR2 ANQGSEA. V lost 7 bases, J lost 9 bases, and 15 bases stayed unmatched. CDR3 protein: CSATGAISRGEQFF. CDR3 sequence (DNA): TGCAGCGCCACAGGGGCTATAAGTCGTGGTGAGCAGTTCTTC.

This clonotype came up many times. CDR3 in amino acids: CASSYRAVDGYTF. DNA for the CDR3: TGCGCCAGCAGCTACCGGGCTGTTGATGGCTACACCTTC. This chain uses TRBV5-1 with TRBJ1-2; D gene unclear. The CDR3 is made up of 13 amino acids. Germline lookup yields CDR1 SGHRS and CDR2 YFSETQ. V was cut by 3 bases and J by 6 bases, with 12 bases left in between.

This clonotype was seen at least ten times. The chain is built from TRBV28 and TRBJ2-1; 7 bases fit TRBD2. This CDR3 is 15 amino acids long. V lost 6 bases and J lost 3; bases outside the gene matches: 8. Germline V gene sequence: CDR1 MDHEN, CDR2 SYDVKM. The CDR3 DNA sequence: TGTGCCAGCAGCCTGATCTCTAGCGGCTACAATGAGCAGTTCTTC. It translates to CASSLISSGYNEQFF.

In its sample, this clonotype was seen a few times. The genes are TRBV7-9 and TRBJ1-1; D is unclear. CDR1 is SEHNR and CDR2 is FQNEAQ in the germline V gene (reference sequence). CDR3 length: 13 residues. V lost 5 bases to trimming and J lost 7 bases, with 14 bases between them. CDR3 amino acids: CASSAYREFEAFF. The CDR3 bases are TGTGCCAGCAGCGCATACCGGGAATTTGAAGCTTTCTTT.

This clonotype was observed at least ten times. The chain carries TRBV12-3 or TRBV12-4 and TRBJ2-7; D ambiguous. The CDR3 spans 14 residues. Trimming took 4 bases from V and 1 from J, leaving 11 bases between them. In DNA form, the CDR3 reads TGTGCCAGCAGTTCATTCCAGGCGTCCTACGAGCAGTACTTC. It codes for CASSSFQASYEQYF.